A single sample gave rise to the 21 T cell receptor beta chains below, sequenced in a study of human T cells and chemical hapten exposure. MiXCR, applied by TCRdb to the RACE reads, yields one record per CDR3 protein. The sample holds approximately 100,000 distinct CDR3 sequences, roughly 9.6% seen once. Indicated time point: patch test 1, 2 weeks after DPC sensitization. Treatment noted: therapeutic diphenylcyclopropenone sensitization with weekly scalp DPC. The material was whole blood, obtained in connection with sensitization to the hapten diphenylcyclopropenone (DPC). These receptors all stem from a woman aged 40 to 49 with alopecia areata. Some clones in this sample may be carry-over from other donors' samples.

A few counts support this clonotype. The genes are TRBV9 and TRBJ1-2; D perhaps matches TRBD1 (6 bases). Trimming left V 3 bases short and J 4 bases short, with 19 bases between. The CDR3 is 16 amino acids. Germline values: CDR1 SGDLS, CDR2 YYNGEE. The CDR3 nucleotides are TGTGCCAGCAGCGCTGATACTGGACAGTTTCTCTATGGCTACACCTTC. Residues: CASSADTGQFLYGYTF. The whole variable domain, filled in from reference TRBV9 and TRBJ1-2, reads DSGVTQTPKHLITATGQRVTLRCSPRSGDLSVYWYQQSLDQGLQFLIQYYNGEERAKGNILERFSAQQFPDLHSELNLSSLELGDSALYFCASSADTGQFLYGYTFGSGTRLTVV.

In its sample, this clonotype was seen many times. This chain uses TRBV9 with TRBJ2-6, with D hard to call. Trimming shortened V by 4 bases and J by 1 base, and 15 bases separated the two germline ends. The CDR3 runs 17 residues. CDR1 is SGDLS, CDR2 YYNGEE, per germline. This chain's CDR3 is CASSSGNQASGANVLTF. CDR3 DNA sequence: TGTGCCAGCAGCTCCGGTAACCAAGCATCTGGGGCCAACGTCCTGACTTTC.

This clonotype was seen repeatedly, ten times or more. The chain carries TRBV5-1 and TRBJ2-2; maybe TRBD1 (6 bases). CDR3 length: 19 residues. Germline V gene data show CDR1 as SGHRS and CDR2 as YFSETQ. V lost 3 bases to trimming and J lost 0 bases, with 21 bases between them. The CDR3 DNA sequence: TGCGCCAGCAGCTCACGCCTTACCGGGACACCTACGAACACCGGGGAGCTGTTTTTT. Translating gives CASSSRLTGTPTNTGELFF.

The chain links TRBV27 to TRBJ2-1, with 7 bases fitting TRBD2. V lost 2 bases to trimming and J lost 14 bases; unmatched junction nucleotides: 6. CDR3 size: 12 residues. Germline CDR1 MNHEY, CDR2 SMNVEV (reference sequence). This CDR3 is CASSLPGGSEFF. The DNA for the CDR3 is TGTGCCAGCAGTTTACCGGGAGGCTCGGAGTTCTTC.

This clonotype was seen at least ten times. The CDR3 reads CASSLVVGEQFF. The CDR3 DNA follows: TGTGCCAGCAGCTTAGTAGTGGGCGAGCAGTTCTTC. The chain links TRBV7-8 to TRBJ2-1; D gene ambiguous. The length of the CDR3 is 12 residues. From germline, CDR1 is SGHVS and CDR2 FQNEAQ. The V end was cut by 1 base, the J end by 10 bases, with 8 bases between. The variable domain in full, with the rest retrieved from reference TRBV7-8 and TRBJ2-1, is GAGVSQSPRYKVAKRGQDVALRCDPISGHVSLFWYQQALGQGPEFLTYFQNEAQLDKSGLPSDRFFAERPEGSVSTLKIQRTQQEDSAVYLCASSLVVGEQFFGPGTRLTVL.

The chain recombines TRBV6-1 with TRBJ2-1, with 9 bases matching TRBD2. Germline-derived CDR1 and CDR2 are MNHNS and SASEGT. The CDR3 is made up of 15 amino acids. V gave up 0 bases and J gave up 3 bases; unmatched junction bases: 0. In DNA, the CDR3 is TGTGCCAGCAGTGAAGCTAGCGGGAGCTACAATGAGCAGTTCTTC. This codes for CASSEASGSYNEQFF.

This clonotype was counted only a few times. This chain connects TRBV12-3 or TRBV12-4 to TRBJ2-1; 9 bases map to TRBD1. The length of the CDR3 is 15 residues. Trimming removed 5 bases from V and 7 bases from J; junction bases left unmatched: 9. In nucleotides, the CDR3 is TGTGCCAGCAGTGCTCGGAACAGGGGGCAAAATGAGCAGTTCTTC. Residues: CASSARNRGQNEQFF.

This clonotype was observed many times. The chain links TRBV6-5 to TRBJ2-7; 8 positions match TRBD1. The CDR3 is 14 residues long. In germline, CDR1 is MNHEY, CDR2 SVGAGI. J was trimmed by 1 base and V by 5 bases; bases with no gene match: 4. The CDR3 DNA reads TGTGCCAGCAGTGGACAGGGTTCGTCCTACGAGCAGTACTTC. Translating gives CASSGQGSSYEQYF.

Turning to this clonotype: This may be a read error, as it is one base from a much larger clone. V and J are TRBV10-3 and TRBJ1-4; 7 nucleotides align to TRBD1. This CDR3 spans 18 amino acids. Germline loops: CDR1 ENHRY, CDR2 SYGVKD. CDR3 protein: CAITESRQLQGANEKLFF. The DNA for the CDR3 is TGTGCCATCACTGAGTCGCGGCAGCTTCAGGGGGCTAATGAAAAACTGTTTTTT.

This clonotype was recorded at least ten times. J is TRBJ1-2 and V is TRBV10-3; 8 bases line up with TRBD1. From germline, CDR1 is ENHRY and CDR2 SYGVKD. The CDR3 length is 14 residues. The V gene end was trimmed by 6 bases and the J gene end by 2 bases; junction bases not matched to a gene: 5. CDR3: CAISGQGRNYGYTF. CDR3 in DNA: TGTGCCATCAGCGGACAGGGAAGGAACTATGGCTACACCTTC.

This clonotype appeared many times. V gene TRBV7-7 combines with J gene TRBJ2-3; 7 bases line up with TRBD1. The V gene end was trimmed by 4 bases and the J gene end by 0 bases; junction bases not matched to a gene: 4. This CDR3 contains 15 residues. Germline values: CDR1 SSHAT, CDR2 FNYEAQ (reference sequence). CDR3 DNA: TGTGCCAGCAGCTCCCGGACAGGTAGCACAGATACGCAGTATTTT. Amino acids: CASSSRTGSTDTQYF.

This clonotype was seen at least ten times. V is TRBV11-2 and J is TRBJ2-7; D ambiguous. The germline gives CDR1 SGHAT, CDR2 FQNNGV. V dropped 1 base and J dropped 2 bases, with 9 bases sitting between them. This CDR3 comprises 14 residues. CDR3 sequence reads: CASSLGANTYEQYF. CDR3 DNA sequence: TGTGCCAGCAGCTTAGGGGCCAATACCTACGAGCAGTACTTC.

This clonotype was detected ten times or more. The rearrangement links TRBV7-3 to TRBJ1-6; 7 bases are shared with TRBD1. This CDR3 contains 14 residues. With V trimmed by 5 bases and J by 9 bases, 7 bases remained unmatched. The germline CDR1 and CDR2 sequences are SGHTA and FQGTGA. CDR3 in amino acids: CASSRQGTGSPLHF. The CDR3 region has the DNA TGTGCCAGCAGCCGACAGGGAACGGGTTCACCCCTCCACTTT.

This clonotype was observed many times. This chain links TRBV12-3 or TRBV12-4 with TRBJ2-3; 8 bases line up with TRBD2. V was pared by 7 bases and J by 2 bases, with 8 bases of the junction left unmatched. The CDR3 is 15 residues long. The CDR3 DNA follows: TGTGCCAGCATCGTAGCGGGGCCCCCCACAGATACGCAGTATTTT. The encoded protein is CASIVAGPPTDTQYF.

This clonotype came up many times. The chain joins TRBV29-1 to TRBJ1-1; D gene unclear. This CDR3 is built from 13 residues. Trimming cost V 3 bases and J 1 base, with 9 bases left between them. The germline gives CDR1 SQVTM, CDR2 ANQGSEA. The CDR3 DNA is TGCAGCGTTGATAACAGCGAGAACACTGAAGCTTTCTTT. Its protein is CSVDNSENTEAFF.

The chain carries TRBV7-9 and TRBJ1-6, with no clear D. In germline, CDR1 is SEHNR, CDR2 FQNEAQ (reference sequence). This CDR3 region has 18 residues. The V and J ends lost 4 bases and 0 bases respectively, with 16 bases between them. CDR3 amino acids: CASSWTPHPNSYNSPLHF. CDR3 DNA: TGTGCCAGCAGCTGGACCCCACACCCGAACTCCTATAATTCACCCCTCCACTTT.

CDR3 nucleotides: TGTGCCAGCAGTTTTGACGCCGGACAGGGCGGCTACACCTTC. Amino acids: CASSFDAGQGGYTF. This chain joins TRBV12-3 or TRBV12-4 and TRBJ1-2; 8 bases line up with TRBD1. The CDR3 length is 14 residues. J gave up 8 bases and V 3 bases, and 8 bases lay outside the gene matches.

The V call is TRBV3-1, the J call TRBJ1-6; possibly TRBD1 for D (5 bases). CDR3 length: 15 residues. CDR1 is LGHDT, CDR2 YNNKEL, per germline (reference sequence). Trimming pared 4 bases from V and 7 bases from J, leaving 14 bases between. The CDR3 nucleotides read TGTGCCAGCAGCCGAATGAGGGGCTCGAATTCACCCCTCCACTTT. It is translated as CASSRMRGSNSPLHF.

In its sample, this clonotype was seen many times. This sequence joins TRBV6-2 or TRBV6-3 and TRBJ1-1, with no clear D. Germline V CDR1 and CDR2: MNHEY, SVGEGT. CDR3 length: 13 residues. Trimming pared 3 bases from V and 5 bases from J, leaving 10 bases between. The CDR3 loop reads CASSYSGRTEAFF. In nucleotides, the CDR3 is TGTGCCAGCAGTTATTCCGGCAGAACTGAAGCTTTCTTT.

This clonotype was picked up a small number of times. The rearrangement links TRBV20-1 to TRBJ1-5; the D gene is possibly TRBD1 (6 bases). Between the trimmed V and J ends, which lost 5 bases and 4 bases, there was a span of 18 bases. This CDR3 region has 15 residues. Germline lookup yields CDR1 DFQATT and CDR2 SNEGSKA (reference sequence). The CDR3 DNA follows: TGCAGTGCTTCCCGAGGGGGGATGGGAAATCAGCCCCAGCATTTT. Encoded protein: CSASRGGMGNQPQHF.

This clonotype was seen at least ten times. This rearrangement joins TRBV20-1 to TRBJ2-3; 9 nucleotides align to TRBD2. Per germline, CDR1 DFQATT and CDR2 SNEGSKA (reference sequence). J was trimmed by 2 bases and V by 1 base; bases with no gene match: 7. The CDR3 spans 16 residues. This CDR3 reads CSARATSGGVTDTQYF. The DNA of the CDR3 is TGCAGTGCTAGAGCGACTAGCGGAGGAGTCACAGATACGCAGTATTTT.